What follows describes a single T cell receptor beta chain. Its antigen is undetermined. Trimming removed 7 bases from V and 7 bases from J; junction bases left unmatched: 10. The CDR3 is made up of 15 amino acids. This record belongs to a study of T cells after yellow fever vaccination. Broader study findings: Abundant clonotypes from the bulk population could have been carried over as contaminants into FACS-sorted repertoires. Relatively few clonotypes were ones that appeared in both CD4 and CD8 compartments.

The 5'RACE template-switching step produced TCR cDNA and added a universal primer site and UMIs. TCRdb re-analysed the 5' RACE reads in MiXCR, keeping a single row per CDR3 protein. The sample lists roughly 340,000 distinct CDR3 sequences; 8.7% were seen once. Sequencing used PBMCs, obtained on the day of the first yellow fever vaccination. The receptor's source is a man between 18 and 35 years old who received the YFV17D yellow fever vaccine. The chain couples TRBV12-3 or TRBV12-4 to TRBJ1-5, with TRBD1 matching 10 bases. CDR3 amino acids: CASTLGQGVGQPQHF. CDR3 bases: TGTGCCAGCACCCTCGGACAGGGGGTCGGCCAGCCCCAGCATTTT.